Presented here are 24 T cell receptor beta chains from one specimen sequenced in a study of PD-1 blockade in classical Hodgkin lymphoma. Relapse was seen in all patients after autologous stem cell transplantation, and brentuximab vedotin exposure was variable. Measured with immunoSEQ multiplex PCR; TCRdb has only the in-frame clones, and not every one. The repertoire includes approximately 59,000 clones, 85% to 95% of them detected once, and around 9.3% sits in the top ten. This specimen was peripheral blood mononuclear cells (PBMCs), taken before the second cycle of nivolumab. The receptors were gathered from a human donor with classical Hodgkin lymphoma.

The V gene is TRBV25-1, the J gene TRBJ1-2; 8 bases are a match to TRBD1. The V gene's germline CDR1 is MGHDK and CDR2 SYGVNS. The CDR3 has 13 amino acids. V lost 5 bases to trimming and J lost 2 bases; unmatched junction nucleotides: 1. CDR3 region: CASSWTGNYGYTF. The DNA of the CDR3 is TGTGCCAGCAGTTGGACAGGGAACTATGGCTACACCTTC.

The chain employs TRBV2 and TRBJ1-2; D gene uncertain. Trimming shortened V by 7 bases and J by 9 bases, and 18 bases separated the two germline ends. CDR3 length: 13 residues. Germline lookup yields CDR1 SNHLY and CDR2 FYNNEI. CDR3 coding DNA: TGTGCCAGCATCGGAGGAGGGCGACCCCGCTACACCTTC. It is translated as CASIGGGRPRYTF.

This chain links TRBV13 with TRBJ2-5, with TRBD2 matching over 7 bases. Germline lookup yields CDR1 PRHDT and CDR2 FYEKMQ (reference sequence). Trimming cost V 5 bases and J 3 bases; bases outside gene matches: 12. CDR3 size: 16 residues. CDR3 sequence (DNA): TGTGCCAGCAGCCCCCGACTAGCTTCAAAAGAAGAGACCCAGTACTTC. Protein sequence: CASSPRLASKEETQYF.

The chain links TRBV6-6 to TRBJ1-2, with 8 positions matching TRBD1. J was trimmed by 2 bases and V by 6 bases; bases with no gene match: 8. Germline V CDR1 and CDR2: MNHNY, SVGAGI (reference sequence). The CDR3 runs 15 residues. CDR3 sequence reads: CASRQPGQENYGYTF. The CDR3 region has the DNA TGTGCCAGCAGGCAACCGGGACAGGAAAACTATGGCTACACCTTC.

The CDR3 here is CASSQVDRGADGYTF. The CDR3 DNA sequence: TGTGCCAGCAGCCAAGTTGACAGGGGCGCTGATGGCTACACCTTC. The J gene is TRBJ1-2, the V gene TRBV4-2, with 8 nucleotides matching TRBD1. The J segment lost 6 bases and the V segment lost 1 base, leaving 7 bases of the junction unmatched. The CDR3 is 15 residues long. The germline gives CDR1 LGHNA, CDR2 YNFKEQ.

This chain connects TRBV15 to TRBJ2-7, with D hard to call. This CDR3 spans 13 amino acids. Looked up from germline, CDR1 is LNHNV and CDR2 is YYDKDF (reference sequence). Trimming removed 1 base at V and 5 bases at J, with 9 bases between. Written as DNA, the CDR3 is TGTGCCACCAGCAGAGTCGGCGTCGACGAGCAGTACTTC. It codes for CATSRVGVDEQYF.

The J gene is TRBJ1-6, the V gene TRBV7-8; D remains unclear. V lost 5 bases, J lost 6 bases, and 14 bases lay in between. The CDR3 is made up of 15 amino acids. Germline V CDR1 and CDR2: SGHVS, FQNEAQ. For the CDR3, the DNA is TGTGCCAGCAGCCCCCTACCGGCCGGTAATTCACCCCTCCACTTT. It encodes CASSPLPAGNSPLHF.

The rearrangement joins TRBV6-6 to TRBJ2-7; no firm D call. V was clipped by 9 bases and J by 2 bases, with 8 bases between them. Per germline, CDR1 MNHNY and CDR2 SVGAGI (reference sequence). The CDR3 sequence is 11 residues long. In DNA, the CDR3 is TGTGCCAGACGTCCGGCCTACGAGCAGTACTTC. It specifies CARRPAYEQYF.

This chain uses TRBV18 with TRBJ2-7; tentative D call: TRBD1 (5 bases). Deletions cut 2 bases from V and 3 bases from J, with 23 bases between. CDR3 size: 18 residues. Germline values: CDR1 KGHSH, CDR2 LQKENI. CDR3 amino acids: CASSPNRSGWRDGYEQYF. The CDR3 nucleotides are TGTGCCAGCTCACCAAACAGGTCAGGGTGGCGTGATGGCTACGAGCAGTACTTC.

This chain joins TRBV28 and TRBJ2-7; no definite D call. This CDR3 region has 12 residues. Looked up from germline, CDR1 is MDHEN and CDR2 is SYDVKM. Trimming took off 6 bases at V and 6 bases at J, with 12 bases between the two ends. The chain's CDR3 is CASSQSLGEQYF. In nucleotides, the CDR3 is TGTGCCAGCAGCCAGTCCCTAGGCGAGCAGTACTTC.

The chain couples TRBV7-9 to TRBJ2-7; weak D call: TRBD1 (6 bases). Germline assignment: CDR1 SEHNR and CDR2 FQNEAQ (reference sequence). Trimming removed 5 bases from V and 3 bases from J, with 11 bases in between. The CDR3 is 13 residues long. Here the CDR3 reads CASSPGQNYEQYF. The CDR3 coding sequence is TGTGCCAGCAGCCCCGGACAGAACTACGAGCAGTACTTC.

The chain recombines TRBV19 with TRBJ2-1; TRBD2 is a possible D gene (5 bases). This CDR3 is built from 16 residues. CDR1 and CDR2 from the germline V gene are LNHDA and SQIVND (reference sequence). V dropped 6 bases and J dropped 0 bases, with 15 bases sitting between them. CDR3 region: CASSAPAESSYNEQFF. The CDR3 nucleotides read TGTGCCAGTAGCGCCCCAGCGGAAAGCTCCTACAATGAGCAGTTCTTC.

This chain connects TRBV6-5 to TRBJ2-1, with TRBD2 as a possible D gene (5 bases). Germline assignment: CDR1 MNHEY and CDR2 SVGAGI. The length of the CDR3 is 16 residues. Between the trimmed V and J ends, which lost 0 bases and 0 bases, there was a span of 9 bases. The CDR3 loop is CASSYSTGSSYNEQFF. The CDR3 DNA reads TGTGCCAGCAGTTACTCGACGGGAAGCTCCTACAATGAGCAGTTCTTC.

The J gene is TRBJ2-1, the V gene TRBV28; 9 bases are shared with TRBD2. Germline V gives CDR1 MDHEN, CDR2 SYDVKM. Trimming took 5 bases from V and 7 from J; bases not matched to a gene: 6. CDR3 length: 14 residues. The CDR3, as DNA: TGTGCCAGCAGTACTCGACTAGCGGAGAATGAGCAGTTCTTC. Its translation is CASSTRLAENEQFF.

The chain is built from TRBV18 and TRBJ2-7; 14 bases fit TRBD2. From germline, CDR1 is KGHSH and CDR2 LQKENI. V dropped 5 bases and J dropped 5; count of bases not matched to a gene: 5. This CDR3 is 15 amino acids long. The CDR3 reads CASSAGGLAGDEQYF. Here the CDR3 DNA reads TGTGCCAGCTCAGCTGGGGGACTAGCGGGAGACGAGCAGTACTTC.

The chain couples TRBV21-1 to TRBJ1-2; the table names TRBD1, a call not compared with the DNA. TRBV21-1 is a pseudogene segment. The CDR3 extends over 15 amino acids. The CDR3 DNA reads TGTGCCAGCAGCAAAGGGCACAGGACATTTTATGGCTACACCTTC. Translation gives CASSKGHRTFYGYTF.

V gene TRBV19 combines with J gene TRBJ1-1; D might be TRBD1 (5 bases). Germline V lookup: CDR1 LNHDA, CDR2 SQIVND (reference sequence). This CDR3 comprises 13 residues. V lost 6 bases, J lost 6 bases, and 14 bases lay in between. The CDR3 sequence is CASRDTPGAEAFF. DNA for the CDR3: TGTGCCAGTAGAGACACTCCGGGGGCTGAAGCTTTCTTT. Full variable domain (missing parts from reference TRBV19 and TRBJ1-1): DGGITQSPKYLFRKEGQNVTLSCEQNLNHDAMYWYRQDPGQGLRLIYYSQIVNDFQKGDIAEGYSVSREKKESFPLTVTSAQKNPTAFYLCASRDTPGAEAFFGQGTRLTVV.

This clone was seen more than once but under ten times. This rearrangement joins TRBV27 to TRBJ1-2; maybe TRBD1 (5 bases). The length of the CDR3 is 16 residues. Trimming stripped 6 bases from V and 4 bases from J, with 21 bases between. Looked up from germline, CDR1 is MNHEY and CDR2 is SMNVEV (reference sequence). The CDR3 is CASRSGWGRDPYGYTF. DNA of the CDR3: TGTGCCAGCAGGTCAGGGTGGGGCCGAGATCCCTATGGCTACACCTTC.

The gene calls are TRBV4-3 and TRBJ1-1, with D perhaps TRBD1 (6 bases). V was cut by 1 base and J by 3 bases, with 18 bases left in between. Germline CDR1 and CDR2: LGHNA and YSLEER. This CDR3 is 17 amino acids long. CDR3 sequence: CASSQGRGPDTHTEAFF. DNA for the CDR3: TGCGCCAGCAGCCAAGGTCGGGGGCCCGATACCCACACTGAAGCTTTCTTT.

This rearrangement joins TRBV18 to TRBJ2-5, with D perhaps matching TRBD1 or TRBD2 (5 bases each). Germline V gives CDR1 KGHSH, CDR2 LQKENI. Trimming left V 3 bases short and J 2 bases short, with 7 bases between. The CDR3 is 13 amino acids. The CDR3 DNA reads TGTGCCAGCTCACCGTGGGGGCAAGAGACCCAGTACTTC. It translates to CASSPWGQETQYF.

This chain links TRBV11-1 with TRBJ1-1; no definite D call. V lost 0 bases and J lost 1, with 6 bases in between. The CDR3 runs to 14 residues. From germline, CDR1 is SGHAT and CDR2 FQDESV (reference sequence). CDR3 residues: CASSLAQKNTEAFF. CDR3 coding DNA: TGTGCCAGCAGCTTAGCACAGAAGAACACTGAAGCTTTCTTT. Full variable domain (remainder filled in from reference TRBV11-1 and TRBJ1-1): EAEVAQSPRYKITEKSQAVAFWCDPISGHATLYWYRQILGQGPELLVQFQDESVVDDSQLPKDRFSAERLKGVDSTLKIQPAELGDSAMYLCASSLAQKNTEAFFGQGTRLTVV.

The CDR3 reads CASSLTRTVLNTEAFF. CDR3 DNA: TGTGCCAGTAGCCTAACGCGGACAGTACTGAACACTGAAGCTTTCTTT. The chain couples TRBV19 to TRBJ1-1; D possibly corresponds to TRBD1 (6 bases). The length of the CDR3 is 16 residues. CDR1 and CDR2 (germline): LNHDA, SQIVND (reference sequence). The V end lost 6 bases, the J end lost 0 bases, and 17 bases lay between the germline ends. Full variable domain (remainder filled in from reference TRBV19 and TRBJ1-1): DGGITQSPKYLFRKEGQNVTLSCEQNLNHDAMYWYRQDPGQGLRLIYYSQIVNDFQKGDIAEGYSVSREKKESFPLTVTSAQKNPTAFYLCASSLTRTVLNTEAFFGQGTRLTVV.

This rearrangement joins TRBV6-5 to TRBJ1-2; tentative D call: TRBD1 (5 bases). Per germline, CDR1 MNHEY and CDR2 SVGAGI. With 0 bases removed from V and 6 bases from J, the gap between germline ends came to 11 bases. This CDR3 spans 14 amino acids. This CDR3 is CASSYSNAGNGYTF. CDR3 bases: TGTGCCAGCAGTTACTCGAATGCAGGGAATGGCTACACCTTC.

The chain is built from TRBV25-1 and TRBJ2-7; maybe TRBD1 (5 bases). The germline CDR1 and CDR2 sequences are MGHDK and SYGVNS. The V end lost 7 bases, the J end lost 2 bases, and 18 bases lay between the germline ends. The CDR3 runs 15 residues. The CDR3 DNA sequence: TGTGCCAGCACCTCCGACAGTAGTAAACCCTACGAGCAGTACTTC. It specifies CASTSDSSKPYEQYF.